This entry describes one TCR beta chain. The CDR3 is 13 residues long. Germline V gives CDR1 SGHAT, CDR2 FQNNGV. Deletions cut 8 bases from V and 4 bases from J, with 13 bases between. Produced via immunoSEQ multiplex PCR; TCRdb's table is partial and in-frame only. This sample has 13,000 or so clones, with less than 90% found just once. The record originates from a study of chemoradiotherapy in HPV16-positive cancers. The origin of this receptor is a human donor with HPV-associated anogenital cancer. This chain uses TRBV11-2 with TRBJ2-3, with D tentatively TRBD2 (7 bases). The sequenced sample was blood, obtained from a patient who underwent chemoradiotherapy. The CDR3 nucleotides are TGTGCCAGCGGGGGGGCCAGGGCAGATACGCAGTATTTT. It specifies CASGGARADTQYF.